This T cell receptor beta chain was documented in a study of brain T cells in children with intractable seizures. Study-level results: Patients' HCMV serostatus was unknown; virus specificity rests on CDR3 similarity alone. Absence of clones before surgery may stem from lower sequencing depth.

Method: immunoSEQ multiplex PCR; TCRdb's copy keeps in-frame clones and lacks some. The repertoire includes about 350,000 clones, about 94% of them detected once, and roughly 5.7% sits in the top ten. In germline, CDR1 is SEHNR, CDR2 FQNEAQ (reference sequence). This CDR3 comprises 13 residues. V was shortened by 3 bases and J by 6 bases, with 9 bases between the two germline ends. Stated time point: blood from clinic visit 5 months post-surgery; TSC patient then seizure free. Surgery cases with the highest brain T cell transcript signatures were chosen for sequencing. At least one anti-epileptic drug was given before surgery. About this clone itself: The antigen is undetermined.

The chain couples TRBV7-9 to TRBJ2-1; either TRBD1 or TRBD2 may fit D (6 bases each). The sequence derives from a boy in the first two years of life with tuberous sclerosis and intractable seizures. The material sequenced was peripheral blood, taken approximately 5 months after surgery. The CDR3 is CASSFRGRNEQFF. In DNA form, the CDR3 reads TGTGCCAGCAGCTTTCGGGGGCGCAATGAGCAGTTCTTC.